This is a list of T cell receptor beta chains from one sample in a study of cytotoxic CD8 clonotypes in ibrutinib-treated CLL. The repertoire was sequenced with immunoSEQ multiplex PCR; TCRdb's copy has only in-frame clones and lacks some. The repertoire holds about 30,000 clones, with approximately 62% as singletons. The input for sequencing was PBMCs, taken before ibrutinib treatment. These receptors came from a human donor with chronic lymphocytic leukemia. CDR3s include the opening cysteine and the closing phenylalanine or tryptophan. D genes are given only for firm matches. The size field is filled for only some rows; it gives once, few, many or a size class.

J gene: TRBJ2-7
V gene: TRBV6-6
D gene: NA
clone size: NA
CDR3 protein: CASGRALEYEQYF
CDR3 DNA: TGTGCCAGCGGAAGGGCCCTGGAGTACGAGCAGTACTTC

J gene: TRBJ2-5
V gene: TRBV9
D gene: NA
clone size: NA
CDR3 protein: CASSDGAGETQYF
CDR3 DNA: TGTGCCAGCAGCGACGGGGCAGGAGAGACCCAGTACTTC

J gene: TRBJ2-3
V gene: TRBV6-1
D gene: TRBD2
clone size: NA
CDR3 protein: CASRVAGRDTQYF
CDR3 DNA: TGTGCCAGCAGGGTAGCGGGGAGGGATACGCAGTATTTT

J gene: TRBJ1-5
V gene: TRBV19
D gene: NA
clone size: NA
CDR3 protein: CASSFTRGGNQPQHF
CDR3 DNA: TGTGCCAGTAGTTTTACCAGGGGTGGCAATCAGCCCCAGCATTTT

J gene: TRBJ2-1
V gene: TRBV19
D gene: NA
clone size: once
CDR3 protein: CASSIGTAAANEQFF
CDR3 DNA: TGTGCCAGTAGTATCGGGACCGCTGCAGCTAATGAGCAGTTCTTC

J gene: TRBJ2-7
V gene: TRBV9
D gene: TRBD2
clone size: NA
CDR3 protein: CASSAGGEQYF
CDR3 DNA: TGTGCCAGCAGCGCCGGGGGGGAGCAGTACTTC

J gene: TRBJ2-2
V gene: TRBV27
D gene: TRBD1
clone size: NA
CDR3 protein: CASSKVRGGQGGTGELFF
CDR3 DNA: TGTGCCAGCAGTAAAGTGAGAGGGGGACAGGGCGGGACCGGGGAGCTGTTTTTT

J gene: TRBJ2-7
V gene: TRBV19
D gene: TRBD2
clone size: NA
CDR3 protein: CASSIVAGGAYEQYF
CDR3 DNA: TGTGCCAGTAGTATAGTCGCGGGGGGAGCCTACGAGCAGTACTTC

J gene: TRBJ1-4
V gene: TRBV11-1
D gene: NA
clone size: NA
CDR3 protein: CASSLVGGEKLFF
CDR3 DNA: TGTGCCAGCAGCTTAGTAGGAGGTGAAAAACTGTTTTTT

J gene: TRBJ2-7
V gene: TRBV7-9
D gene: NA
clone size: NA
CDR3 protein: CASSLQVHEQYF
CDR3 DNA: TGTGCCAGCAGCTTACAGGTCCACGAGCAGTACTTC

J gene: TRBJ1-2
V gene: TRBV2
D gene: NA
clone size: few
CDR3 protein: CASSGRTVYYGYTF
CDR3 DNA: TGTGCCAGCAGTGGGAGGACAGTCTACTATGGCTACACCTTC

J gene: TRBJ2-1
V gene: TRBV5-1
D gene: TRBD2
clone size: few
CDR3 protein: CASSPWAGGWDEQFF
CDR3 DNA: TGCGCCAGCAGCCCCTGGGCGGGAGGTTGGGATGAGCAGTTCTTC